The source of this T cell receptor (beta chain) is a study of T cell changes during pregnancy in multiple sclerosis. Clones were read by immunoSEQ multiplex PCR, and TCRdb kept only the in-frame ones, dropping some. The table includes more than 100,000 clones, around 94% detected once. This CDR3 is 16 amino acids long. Germline values: CDR1 KGHSH, CDR2 LQKENI. The V and J ends lost 4 bases and 5 bases, in that order; junction bases with no gene match: 10. Sequencing used peripheral blood, obtained after pregnancy. The chain couples TRBV18 to TRBJ1-1, with TRBD1 matching 10 bases. The clonotype originates from a female donor with multiple sclerosis, enrolled in a pregnancy study. This CDR3 is CASSLKRDRGRTEAFF. The CDR3 region has the DNA TGTGCCAGCTCACTAAAGCGGGACAGGGGTAGGACTGAAGCTTTCTTT.